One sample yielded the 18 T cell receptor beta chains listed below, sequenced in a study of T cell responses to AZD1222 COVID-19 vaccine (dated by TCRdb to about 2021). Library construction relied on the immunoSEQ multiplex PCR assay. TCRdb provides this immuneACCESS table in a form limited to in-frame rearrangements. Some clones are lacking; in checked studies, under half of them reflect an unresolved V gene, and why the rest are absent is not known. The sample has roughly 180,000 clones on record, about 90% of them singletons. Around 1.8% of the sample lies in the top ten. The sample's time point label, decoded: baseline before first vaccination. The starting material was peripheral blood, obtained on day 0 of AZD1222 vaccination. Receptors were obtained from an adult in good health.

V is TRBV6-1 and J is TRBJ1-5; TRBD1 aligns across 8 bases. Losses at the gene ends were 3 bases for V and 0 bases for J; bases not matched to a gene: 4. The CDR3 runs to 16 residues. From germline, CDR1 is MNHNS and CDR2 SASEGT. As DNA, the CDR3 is TGTGCCAGCAGTGAGCGACAGGGGTTTAGCAATCAGCCCCAGCATTTT. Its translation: CASSERQGFSNQPQHF.

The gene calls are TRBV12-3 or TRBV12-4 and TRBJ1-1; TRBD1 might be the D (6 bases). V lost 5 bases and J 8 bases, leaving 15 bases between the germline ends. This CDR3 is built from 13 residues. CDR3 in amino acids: CASSPWTVGEAFF. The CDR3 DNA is TGTGCCAGCAGTCCATGGACAGTCGGAGAAGCTTTCTTT.

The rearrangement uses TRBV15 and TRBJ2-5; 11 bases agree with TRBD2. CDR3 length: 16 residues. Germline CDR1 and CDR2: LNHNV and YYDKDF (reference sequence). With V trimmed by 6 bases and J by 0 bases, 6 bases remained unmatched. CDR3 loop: CATSWGLAENQETQYF. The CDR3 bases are TGTGCCACCAGTTGGGGACTAGCGGAAAACCAAGAGACCCAGTACTTC.

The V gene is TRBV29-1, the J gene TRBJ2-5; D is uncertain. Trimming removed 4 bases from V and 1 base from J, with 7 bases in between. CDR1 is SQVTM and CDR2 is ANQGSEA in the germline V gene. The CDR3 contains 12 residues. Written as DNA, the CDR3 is TGCAGCGTTGGACGCCTCCAAGAGACCCAGTACTTC. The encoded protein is CSVGRLQETQYF.

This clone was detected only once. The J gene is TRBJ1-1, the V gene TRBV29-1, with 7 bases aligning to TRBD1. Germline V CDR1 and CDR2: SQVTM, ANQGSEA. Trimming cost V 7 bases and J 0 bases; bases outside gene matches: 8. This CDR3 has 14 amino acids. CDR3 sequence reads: CSGRDSKMNTEAFF. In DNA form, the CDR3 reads TGCAGCGGACGGGACAGCAAAATGAACACTGAAGCTTTCTTT.

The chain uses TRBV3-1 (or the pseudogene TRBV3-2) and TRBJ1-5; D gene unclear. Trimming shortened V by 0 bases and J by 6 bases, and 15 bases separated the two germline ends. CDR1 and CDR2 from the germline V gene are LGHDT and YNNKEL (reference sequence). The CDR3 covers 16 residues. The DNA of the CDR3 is TGTGCCAGCAGCCAAGATATGGCCGCCGGTAGTCAGCCCCAGCATTTT. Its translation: CASSQDMAAGSQPQHF.

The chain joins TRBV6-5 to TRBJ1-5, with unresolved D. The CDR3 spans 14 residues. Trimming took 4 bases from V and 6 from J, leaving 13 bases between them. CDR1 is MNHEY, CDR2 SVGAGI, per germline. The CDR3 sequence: CASSSVPEAQPQHF. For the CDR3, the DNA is TGTGCCAGCAGTTCGGTCCCTGAGGCTCAGCCCCAGCATTTT.

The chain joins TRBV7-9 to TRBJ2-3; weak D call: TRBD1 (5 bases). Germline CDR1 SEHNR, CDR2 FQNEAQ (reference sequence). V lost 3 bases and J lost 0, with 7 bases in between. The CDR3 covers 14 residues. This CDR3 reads CASSFPGSTDTQYF. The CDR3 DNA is TGTGCCAGCAGCTTTCCAGGGAGCACAGATACGCAGTATTTT.

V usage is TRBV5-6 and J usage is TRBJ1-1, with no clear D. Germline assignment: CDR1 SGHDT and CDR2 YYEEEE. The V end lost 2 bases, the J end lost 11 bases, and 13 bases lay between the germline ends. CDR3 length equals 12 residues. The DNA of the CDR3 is TGTGCCAGCAGCTTATACTCCCGGGAGGCTTTCTTT. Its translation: CASSLYSREAFF.

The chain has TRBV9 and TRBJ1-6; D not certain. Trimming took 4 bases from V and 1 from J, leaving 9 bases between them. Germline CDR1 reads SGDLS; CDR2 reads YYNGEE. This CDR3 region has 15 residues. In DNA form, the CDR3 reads TGTGCCAGCAGCAATGACGGATCCTATAATTCACCCCTCCACTTT. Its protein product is CASSNDGSYNSPLHF.

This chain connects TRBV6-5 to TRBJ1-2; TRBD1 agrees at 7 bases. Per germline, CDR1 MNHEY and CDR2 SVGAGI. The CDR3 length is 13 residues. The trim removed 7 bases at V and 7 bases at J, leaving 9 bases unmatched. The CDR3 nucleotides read TGTGCCAGCATCAGGACAGGCTCCGGTGGCTACACCTTC. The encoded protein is CASIRTGSGGYTF.

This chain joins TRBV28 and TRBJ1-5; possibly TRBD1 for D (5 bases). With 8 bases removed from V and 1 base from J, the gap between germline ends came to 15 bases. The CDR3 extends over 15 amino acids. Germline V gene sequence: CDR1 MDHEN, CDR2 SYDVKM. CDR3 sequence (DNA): TGTGCCAGCTCGTCCCCAGGGTCGAGCAATCAGCCCCAGCATTTT. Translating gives CASSSPGSSNQPQHF. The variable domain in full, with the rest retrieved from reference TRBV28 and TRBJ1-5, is DVKVTQSSRYLVKRTGEKVFLECVQDMDHENMFWYRQDPGLGLRLIYFSYDVKMKEKGDIPEGYSVSREKKERFSLILESASTNQTSMYLCASSSPGSSNQPQHFGDGTRLSIL.

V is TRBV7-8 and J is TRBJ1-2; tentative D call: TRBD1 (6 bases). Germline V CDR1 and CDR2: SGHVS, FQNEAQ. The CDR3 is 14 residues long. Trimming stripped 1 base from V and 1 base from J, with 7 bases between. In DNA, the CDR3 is TGTGCCAGCAGCTTAGGGACAGATAACTATGGCTACACCTTC. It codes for CASSLGTDNYGYTF.

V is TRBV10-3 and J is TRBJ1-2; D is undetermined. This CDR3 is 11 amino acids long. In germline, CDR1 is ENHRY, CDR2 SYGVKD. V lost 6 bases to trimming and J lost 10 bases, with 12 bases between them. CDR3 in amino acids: CAIRATDNYTF. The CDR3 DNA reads TGTGCCATCAGAGCCACAGATAACTACACCTTC.

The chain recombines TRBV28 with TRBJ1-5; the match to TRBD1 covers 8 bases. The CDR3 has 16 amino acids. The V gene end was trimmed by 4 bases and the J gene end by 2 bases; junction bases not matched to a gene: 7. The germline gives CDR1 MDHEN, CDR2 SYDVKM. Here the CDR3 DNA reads TGTGCCAGCAGTTGGCAGGGGGCCTCGGGCAATCAGCCCCAGCATTTT. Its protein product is CASSWQGASGNQPQHF.

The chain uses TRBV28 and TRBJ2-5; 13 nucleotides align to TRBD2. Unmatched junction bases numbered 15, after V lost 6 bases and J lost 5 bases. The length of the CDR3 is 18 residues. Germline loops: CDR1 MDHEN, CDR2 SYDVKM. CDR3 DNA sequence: TGTGCCAGCAGCTTGGGGGCGACTAGCGGGAGGACTCGGGAGACCCAGTACTTC. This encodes CASSLGATSGRTRETQYF.

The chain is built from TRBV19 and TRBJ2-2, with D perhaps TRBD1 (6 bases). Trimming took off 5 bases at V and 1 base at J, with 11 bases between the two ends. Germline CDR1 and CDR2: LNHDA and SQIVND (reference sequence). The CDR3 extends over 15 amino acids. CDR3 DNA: TGTGCCAGTAGTTGGGCAGGGGTGAACACCGGGGAGCTGTTTTTT. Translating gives CASSWAGVNTGELFF.

As DNA, the CDR3 is TGCGCCAGCAGCCAAGGAGGGGGGACAGGGGGCTACGAGCAGTACTTC. This translates into CASSQGGGTGGYEQYF. V usage is TRBV4-3 and J usage is TRBJ2-7; 11 bases fit TRBD1. With 1 base clipped from V and 3 bases from J, the junction kept 5 bases outside the gene matches. Germline V lookup: CDR1 LGHNA, CDR2 YSLEER. CDR3 size: 16 residues.